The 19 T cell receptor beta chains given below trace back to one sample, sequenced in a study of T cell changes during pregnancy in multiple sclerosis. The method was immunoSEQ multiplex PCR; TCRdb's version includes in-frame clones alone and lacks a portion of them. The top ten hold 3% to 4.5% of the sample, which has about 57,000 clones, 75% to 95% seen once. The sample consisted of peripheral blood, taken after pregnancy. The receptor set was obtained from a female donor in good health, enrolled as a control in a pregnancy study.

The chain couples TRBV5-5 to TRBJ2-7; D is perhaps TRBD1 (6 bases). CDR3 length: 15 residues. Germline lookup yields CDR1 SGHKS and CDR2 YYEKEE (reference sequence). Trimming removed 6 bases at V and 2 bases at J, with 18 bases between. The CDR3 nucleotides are TGTGCCAGCACCCCTAGTTTGGGGGCGGCCTACGAGCAGTACTTC. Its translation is CASTPSLGAAYEQYF.

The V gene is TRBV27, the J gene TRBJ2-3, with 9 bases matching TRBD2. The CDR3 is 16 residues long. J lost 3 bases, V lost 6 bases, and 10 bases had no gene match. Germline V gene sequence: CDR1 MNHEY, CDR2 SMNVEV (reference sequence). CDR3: CASRPRGLAPTDTQYF. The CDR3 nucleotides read TGTGCCAGCAGGCCGAGGGGACTAGCACCGACAGATACGCAGTATTTT.

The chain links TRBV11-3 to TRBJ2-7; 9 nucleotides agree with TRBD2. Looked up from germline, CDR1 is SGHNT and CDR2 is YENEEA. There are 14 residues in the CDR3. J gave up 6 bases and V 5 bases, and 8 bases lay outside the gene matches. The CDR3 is CASSTPGLAGEQYF. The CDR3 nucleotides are TGTGCCAGCAGCACCCCGGGACTAGCCGGCGAGCAGTACTTC.

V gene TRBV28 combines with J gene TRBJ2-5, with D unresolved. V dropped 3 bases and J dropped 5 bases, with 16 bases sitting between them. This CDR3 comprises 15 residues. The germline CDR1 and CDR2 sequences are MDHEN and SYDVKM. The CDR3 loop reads CASSFVQFGAETQYF. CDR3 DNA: TGTGCCAGCAGTTTCGTACAATTTGGAGCGGAGACCCAGTACTTC.

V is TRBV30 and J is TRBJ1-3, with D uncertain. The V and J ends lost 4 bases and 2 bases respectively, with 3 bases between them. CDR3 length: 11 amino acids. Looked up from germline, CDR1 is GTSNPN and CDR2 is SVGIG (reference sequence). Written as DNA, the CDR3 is TGTGCCTGGATAACTGGAAACACCATATATTTT. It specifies CAWITGNTIYF. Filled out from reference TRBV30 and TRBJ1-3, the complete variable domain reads SQTIHQWPATLVQPVGSPLSLECTVEGTSNPNLYWYRQAAGRGLQLLFYSVGIGQISSEVPQNLSASRPQDRQFILSSKKLLLSDSGFYLCAWITGNTIYFGEGSWLTVV.

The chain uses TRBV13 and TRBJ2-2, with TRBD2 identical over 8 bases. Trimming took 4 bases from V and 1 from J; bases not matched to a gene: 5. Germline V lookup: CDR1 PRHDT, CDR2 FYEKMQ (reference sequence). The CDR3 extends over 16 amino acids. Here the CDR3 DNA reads TGTGCCAGCAGCTACCGCCGGGGGGGGAACACCGGGGAGCTGTTTTTT. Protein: CASSYRRGGNTGELFF.

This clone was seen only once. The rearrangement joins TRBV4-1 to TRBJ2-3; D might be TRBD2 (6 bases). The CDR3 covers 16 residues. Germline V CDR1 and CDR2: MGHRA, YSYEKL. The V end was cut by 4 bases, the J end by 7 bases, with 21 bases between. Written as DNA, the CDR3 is TGCGCCAGCAGCCTGGCGGGGCCACCAGAACGGTATACGCAGTATTTT. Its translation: CASSLAGPPERYTQYF.

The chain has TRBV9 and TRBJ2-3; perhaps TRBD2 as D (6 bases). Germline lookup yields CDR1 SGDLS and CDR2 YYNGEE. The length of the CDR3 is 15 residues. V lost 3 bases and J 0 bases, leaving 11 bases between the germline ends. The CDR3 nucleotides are TGTGCCAGCAGCGGTCCCGGGAGTAGCACAGATACGCAGTATTTT. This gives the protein CASSGPGSSTDTQYF.

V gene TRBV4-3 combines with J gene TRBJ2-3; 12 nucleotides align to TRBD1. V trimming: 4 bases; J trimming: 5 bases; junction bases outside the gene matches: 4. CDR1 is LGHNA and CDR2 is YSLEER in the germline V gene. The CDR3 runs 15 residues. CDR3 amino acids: CASSPGTGGRDTQYF. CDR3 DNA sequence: TGCGCCAGCAGCCCCGGGACAGGGGGCAGAGATACGCAGTATTTT.

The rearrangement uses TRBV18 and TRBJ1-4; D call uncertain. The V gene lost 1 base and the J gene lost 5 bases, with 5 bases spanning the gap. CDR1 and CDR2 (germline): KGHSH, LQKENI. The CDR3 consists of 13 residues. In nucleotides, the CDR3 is TGTGCCAGCTCACCACTGGCAAATGAAAAACTGTTTTTT. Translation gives CASSPLANEKLFF. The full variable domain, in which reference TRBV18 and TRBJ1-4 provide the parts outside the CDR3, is NAGVMQNPRHLVRRRGQEARLRCSPMKGHSHVYWYRQLPEEGLKFMVYLQKENIIDESGMPKERFSAEFPKEGPSILRIQQVVRGDSAAYFCASSPLANEKLFFGSGTQLSVL.

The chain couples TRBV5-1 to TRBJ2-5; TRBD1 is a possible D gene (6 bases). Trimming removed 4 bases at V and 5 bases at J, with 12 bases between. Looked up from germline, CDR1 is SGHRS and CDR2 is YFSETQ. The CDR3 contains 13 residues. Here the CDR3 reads CASSRGRGETQYF. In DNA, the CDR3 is TGCGCCAGCAGCAGGGGGAGAGGGGAGACCCAGTACTTC.

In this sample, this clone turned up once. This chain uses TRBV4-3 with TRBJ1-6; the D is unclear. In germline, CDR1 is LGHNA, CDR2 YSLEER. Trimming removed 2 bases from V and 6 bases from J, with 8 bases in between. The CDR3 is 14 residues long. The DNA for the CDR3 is TGCGCCAGCAGCCAATGGACTGCTAATTCACCCCTCCACTTT. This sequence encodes CASSQWTANSPLHF.

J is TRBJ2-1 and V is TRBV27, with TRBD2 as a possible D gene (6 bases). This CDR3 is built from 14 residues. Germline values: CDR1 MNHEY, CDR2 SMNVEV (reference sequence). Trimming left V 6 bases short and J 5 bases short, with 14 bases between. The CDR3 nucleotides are TGTGCCAGCAGGTCCACTAGCCGGCACAATGAGCAGTTCTTC. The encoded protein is CASRSTSRHNEQFF.

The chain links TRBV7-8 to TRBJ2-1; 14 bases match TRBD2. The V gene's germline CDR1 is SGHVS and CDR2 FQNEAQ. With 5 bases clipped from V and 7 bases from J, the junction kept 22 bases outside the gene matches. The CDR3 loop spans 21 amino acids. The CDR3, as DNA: TGTGCCAGCAGCCTAACCCTCACAGGGGGAGTTGGGACTAGCGGGAGAAATGAGCAGTTCTTC. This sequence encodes CASSLTLTGGVGTSGRNEQFF.

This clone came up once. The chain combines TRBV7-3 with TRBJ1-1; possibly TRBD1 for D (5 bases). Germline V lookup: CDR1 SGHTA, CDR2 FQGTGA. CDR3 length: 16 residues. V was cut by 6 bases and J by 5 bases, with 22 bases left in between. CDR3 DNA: TGTGCCAGCAGTTCGACCGACCACAGGTTAGAAACTGAAGCTTTCTTT. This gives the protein CASSSTDHRLETEAFF.

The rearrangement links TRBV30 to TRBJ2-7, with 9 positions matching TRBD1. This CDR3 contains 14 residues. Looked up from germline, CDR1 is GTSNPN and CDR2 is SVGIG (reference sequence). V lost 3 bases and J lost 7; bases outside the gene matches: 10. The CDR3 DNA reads TGTGCCTGGAGGCCGGGACAGGGTCTCACAGAGCAGTACTTC. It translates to CAWRPGQGLTEQYF.

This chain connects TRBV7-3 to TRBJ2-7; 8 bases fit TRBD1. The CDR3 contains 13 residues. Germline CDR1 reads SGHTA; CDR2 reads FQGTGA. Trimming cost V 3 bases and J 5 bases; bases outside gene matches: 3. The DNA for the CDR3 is TGTGCCAGCAGCTTGGACAGGGATCACGAGCAGTACTTC. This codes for CASSLDRDHEQYF.

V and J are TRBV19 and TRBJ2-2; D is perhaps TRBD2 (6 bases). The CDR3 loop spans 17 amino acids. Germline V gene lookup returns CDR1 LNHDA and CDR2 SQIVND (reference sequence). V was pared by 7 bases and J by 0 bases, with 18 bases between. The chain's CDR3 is CASNARGLPPNTGELFF. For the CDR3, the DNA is TGTGCCAGTAATGCCCGGGGACTCCCCCCGAACACCGGGGAGCTGTTTTTT.

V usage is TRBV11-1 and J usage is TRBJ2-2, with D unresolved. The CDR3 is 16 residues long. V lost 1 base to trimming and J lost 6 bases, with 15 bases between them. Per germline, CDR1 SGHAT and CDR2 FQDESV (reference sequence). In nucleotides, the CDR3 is TGTGCCAGCAGCTTAGACTATTACCGGGTCCCCGGGGAGCTGTTTTTT. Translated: CASSLDYYRVPGELFF.